This TCR beta chain came from a study of metastatic and nonmetastatic thyroid tumors. About the study: Repertoires from malignant and benign thyroid patients were compared across blood and tumor or nodule tissue.

At least ten counts were recorded for this clone. The antigen remains unidentified. The CDR3 spans 14 residues. The V gene end was trimmed by 5 bases and the J gene end by 1 base; junction bases not matched to a gene: 3. No treatment of any kind had been given to any patient before thyroid surgery. Study-level findings and limits: Within blood and tumor, benign nodules reportedly had significantly lower TCR beta diversity than malignant thyroid tumors did.

As handled by the study authors: CDR3 was compared across clinicopathological groups, and the resulting differences were used to build a distant-metastasis classifier for papillary thyroid cancer. With MiXCR, TCRdb reprocessed the PCR reads. TCRdb, not the original authors, processed these V and J calls. The table lists over 10,000 clones, about an eighth of them singletons. The V and J genes are TRBV12-3 or TRBV12-4 and TRBJ1-1; 8 bases fit TRBD1. This receptor was identified in a female donor with papillary thyroid cancer or a benign thyroid nodule (not recorded which). Some clones in this sample may be carry-over from other donors' samples. Sequenced material: blood. The CDR3 sequence is CASSPGQGNTEAFF. DNA of the CDR3: TGTGCCAGCAGTCCAGGACAGGGGAACACTGAAGCTTTCTTT.